The 2 T cell receptor beta chains below were found in one sample sequenced in a study of CD8 T cell repertoires and HIV-1 epitope variants. Here immunoSEQ multiplex PCR was the method, and the copy in TCRdb shows in-frame clones only, minus some. This sample carries several thousand clones, around two thirds of them seen once, and the ten largest clones take approximately 40%. These receptors' targets are unknown. Sequencing was performed on cultured CD8+ T cells derived from PBMCs. The receptors stem from a male donor with HIV.

The chain links TRBV7-6 to TRBJ2-3, with TRBD2 as a possible D gene (5 bases). V was clipped by 1 base and J by 4 bases, with 21 bases between them. The CDR3 sequence is 18 residues long. Germline V gives CDR1 SGHVS, CDR2 FNYEAQ. The CDR3 loop is CASSLGGIGIRGADTQYF. DNA for the CDR3: TGTGCCAGCAGCTTAGGAGGTATTGGGATTCGGGGAGCAGATACGCAGTATTTT.

This clone was picked up one time. CDR3 in amino acids: CASSLIAARLQETQYF. The CDR3 DNA reads as TGTGCCAGCAGCCTAATAGCGGCCAGGTTACAAGAGACCCAGTACTTC. The rearrangement links TRBV7-9 to TRBJ2-5, with a tentative D call TRBD2 (6 bases). Germline CDR1 reads SEHNR; CDR2 reads FQNEAQ (reference sequence). This CDR3 spans 16 amino acids. V was pared by 5 bases and J by 2 bases, with 18 bases between. Drawing the rest from reference TRBV7-9 and TRBJ2-5, the complete variable domain is DTGVSQNPRHKITKRGQNVTFRCDPISEHNRLYWYRQTLGQGPEFLTYFQNEAQLEKSRLLSDRFSAERPKGSFSTLEIQRTEQGDSAMYLCASSLIAARLQETQYFGPGTRLLVL.